The 3 T cell receptor beta chains below come from one sample, sequenced in a study of T cells in Graves' hyperthyroidism and ophthalmopathy. Amplification targeted TCR beta CDR3 regions from RNA transcripts. An initial round of RT-PCR targeting the TCR CDR3 relied on the HTBI primer set. TCRdb reprocessed the multiplex PCR reads with MiXCR, giving one entry per CDR3 protein. Of hundreds of thousands of distinct CDR3 sequences listed, about two fifths are singletons. Sequencing input: blood. The receptor set was obtained from a man aged 18 to 30 with Graves' hyperthyroidism.

In this sample, this clonotype turned up a few times. V gene TRBV20-1 combines with J gene TRBJ2-7, with 15 bases fitting TRBD2. V lost 5 bases and J lost 7; bases outside the gene matches: 9. CDR1 DFQATT and CDR2 SNEGSKA come from the germline V gene (reference sequence). The CDR3 runs to 15 residues. This CDR3 reads CSAQLGTSGGREQYF. DNA for the CDR3: TGCAGTGCTCAACTCGGGACTAGCGGGGGGCGGGAGCAGTACTTC.

This clonotype was seen a few times. This sequence joins TRBV7-3 and TRBJ2-3; 11 positions agree with TRBD2. CDR1 and CDR2 (germline): SGHTA, FQGTGA. The ends lost 4 bases at V and 4 bases at J; junction bases unmatched: 7. There are 16 residues in the CDR3. CDR3: CASSSIAGGPPDTQYF. DNA for the CDR3: TGTGCCAGCAGCTCAATAGCGGGAGGGCCGCCAGATACGCAGTATTTT.

This clonotype came up many times. The rearrangement joins TRBV7-9 to TRBJ1-1; no definite D call. The CDR3 spans 15 residues. CDR1 SEHNR and CDR2 FQNEAQ come from the germline V gene (reference sequence). Trimming removed 1 base from V and 6 bases from J, with 15 bases in between. Here the CDR3 DNA reads TGTGCCAGCAGCTTAGATGGGGAGGCGTCCCCTGAAGCTTTCTTT. Translating it yields CASSLDGEASPEAFF.